The 16 T cell receptor beta chains listed next were all sequenced from one sample in a study of blood T cell repertoires in COVID-19. Data came from immunoSEQ multiplex PCR; TCRdb stores just in-frame clones and leaves some out. The data show 300,000 to 400,000 clones, 88% seen once. Sequenced sample: peripheral blood. Every receptor here comes from a woman in her seventies with COVID-19, enrolled during active disease.

The CDR3 sequence is CASSPTRQVGNTIYF. The CDR3 region has the DNA TGTGCCAGCAGCCCTACCCGACAGGTGGGAAACACCATATATTTT. This sequence joins TRBV3-1 (or the pseudogene TRBV3-2) and TRBJ1-3, with D perhaps matching TRBD1 (6 bases). Germline assignment: CDR1 LGHDT and CDR2 YNNKEL (reference sequence). The CDR3 runs 15 residues. V gave up 4 bases and J gave up 4 bases, with 14 bases separating them.

The rearrangement joins TRBV9 to TRBJ1-6; D might be TRBD1 (6 bases). Trimming took 0 bases from V and 5 from J, leaving 9 bases between them. The CDR3 length is 15 residues. The germline V gene has CDR1 SGDLS and CDR2 YYNGEE. The CDR3 here is CASSVGSGDNSPLHF. For the CDR3, the DNA is TGTGCCAGCAGCGTAGGGTCAGGGGATAATTCACCCCTCCACTTT.

V and J are TRBV5-6 and TRBJ2-3; the match to TRBD2 covers 9 bases. This CDR3 has 16 amino acids. Germline CDR1 and CDR2: SGHDT and YYEEEE. V gave up 0 bases and J gave up 6 bases; unmatched junction bases: 8. The chain's CDR3 is CASSLGAGTSSDTQYF. The CDR3 region has the DNA TGTGCCAGCAGCTTGGGAGCCGGGACTAGCAGTGATACGCAGTATTTT.

CDR3 region: CASSYGAGVQNEQYF. DNA for the CDR3: TGTGCCAGCAGTTATGGGGCAGGGGTGCAGAACGAGCAGTACTTC. The chain joins TRBV6-5 to TRBJ2-7; D perhaps matches TRBD1 (6 bases). The V end was cut by 3 bases, the J end by 5 bases, with 17 bases between. This CDR3 is 15 amino acids long. The V gene's germline CDR1 is MNHEY and CDR2 SVGAGI.

The chain uses TRBV6-5 and TRBJ2-7; D is undetermined. Germline values: CDR1 MNHEY, CDR2 SVGAGI. The CDR3 is 12 residues long. V lost 7 bases, J lost 2 bases, and 9 bases lay in between. This chain's CDR3 is CASTSLTYEQYF. The CDR3 DNA is TGTGCCAGCACTAGTTTGACCTACGAGCAGTACTTC.

The V call is TRBV3-1 (or the pseudogene TRBV3-2), the J call TRBJ1-1; D remains ambiguous. Deletions cut 4 bases from V and 0 bases from J, with 18 bases between. Looked up from germline, CDR1 is LGHDT and CDR2 is YNNKEL (reference sequence). CDR3 length: 17 residues. The CDR3 DNA is TGTGCCAGCAGCCCCCGAGGAACCGAGACCCTGAACACTGAAGCTTTCTTT. It yields the protein CASSPRGTETLNTEAFF.

The chain uses TRBV15 and TRBJ1-1, with D perhaps TRBD1 (5 bases). Germline-derived CDR1 and CDR2 are LNHNV and YYDKDF (reference sequence). With 0 bases removed from V and 1 base from J, the gap between germline ends came to 12 bases. CDR3 length equals 16 residues. The CDR3 spells CATSRDNGATNTEAFF. CDR3 DNA sequence: TGTGCCACCAGCAGAGATAATGGGGCCACGAACACTGAAGCTTTCTTT.

The CDR3 is CASSPGQGTDTQYF. Here the CDR3 DNA reads TGTGCCAGCAGCCCCGGACAGGGCACAGATACGCAGTATTTT. The rearrangement joins TRBV9 to TRBJ2-3; 7 bases are a match to TRBD1. Trimming removed 4 bases from V and 1 base from J; junction bases left unmatched: 3. The CDR3 covers 14 residues. Germline lookup yields CDR1 SGDLS and CDR2 YYNGEE.

J is TRBJ2-6 and V is TRBV6-1; D gene uncertain. The germline V and J ends were trimmed by 2 bases and 0 bases, with 11 bases remaining between them. Germline lookup yields CDR1 MNHNS and CDR2 SASEGT. The CDR3 loop spans 17 amino acids. The CDR3, as DNA: TGTGCCAGCAGTGAAATGGCACAGAGCTCTGGGGCCAACGTCCTGACTTTC. Residues: CASSEMAQSSGANVLTF.

The gene calls are TRBV4-1 and TRBJ2-3; D unclear. V lost 0 bases and J 5 bases, leaving 9 bases between the germline ends. The CDR3 sequence is 14 residues long. Per germline, CDR1 MGHRA and CDR2 YSYEKL. Here the CDR3 reads CASSQDNSLDTQYF. DNA for the CDR3: TGCGCCAGCAGCCAAGATAACAGCTTAGATACGCAGTATTTT.

The chain uses TRBV24-1 and TRBJ1-3, with 7 bases that match TRBD1. The CDR3 loop spans 15 amino acids. Germline trimming cut 4 bases from V and 4 bases from J; bases unmatched to any gene: 6. In germline, CDR1 is KGHDR, CDR2 SFDVKD. The CDR3 sequence: CATSDHRGSGNTIYF. CDR3 coding DNA: TGTGCCACCAGTGACCACAGGGGTTCCGGAAACACCATATATTTT.

This rearrangement joins TRBV12-3 or TRBV12-4 to TRBJ1-5; D is unresolved. This CDR3 comprises 13 residues. Between the trimmed V and J ends, which lost 3 bases and 7 bases, there was a span of 10 bases. This chain's CDR3 is CASSLPGQQPQHF. The CDR3 DNA sequence: TGTGCCAGCAGTTTGCCAGGTCAGCAGCCCCAGCATTTT.

This sequence joins TRBV28 and TRBJ1-4, with D perhaps TRBD1 (6 bases). The CDR3 covers 15 residues. The V and J ends lost 10 bases and 0 bases respectively, with 15 bases between them. Germline assignment: CDR1 MDHEN and CDR2 SYDVKM. DNA of the CDR3: TGTGCCACCCGGCAGGGGCTTTCAACTAATGAAAAACTGTTTTTT. This gives the protein CATRQGLSTNEKLFF.

The chain joins TRBV3-1 (or the pseudogene TRBV3-2) to TRBJ1-3; TRBD1 agrees at 10 bases. The CDR3 loop spans 15 amino acids. The germline V gene has CDR1 LGHDT and CDR2 YNNKEL (reference sequence). Trimming cost V 6 bases and J 3 bases; bases outside gene matches: 5. The CDR3 DNA is TGTGCCAGCAGTCCCGGGACAGGGGTTGGAAACACCATATATTTT. It encodes CASSPGTGVGNTIYF.

CDR3 region: CSVLKWFRGFSNQPQHF. The CDR3 coding sequence is TGCAGCGTTTTAAAGTGGTTCAGGGGTTTCAGCAATCAGCCCCAGCATTTT. The chain links TRBV29-1 to TRBJ1-5; weak D call: TRBD1 (6 bases). Trimming stripped 5 bases from V and 1 base from J, with 21 bases between. The CDR3 is made up of 17 amino acids. Germline lookup yields CDR1 SQVTM and CDR2 ANQGSEA.

The rearrangement joins TRBV19 to TRBJ1-5, with 8 nucleotides matching TRBD1. This CDR3 is built from 15 residues. After removal of 1 base from V and 7 bases from J, the junction contained 6 bases not matched to a gene. Germline V gene data show CDR1 as LNHDA and CDR2 as SQIVND (reference sequence). Written as DNA, the CDR3 is TGTGCCAGTAGTATAGGACAGGGGTTTGGCCAGCCCCAGCATTTT. It specifies CASSIGQGFGQPQHF.